A single sample gave rise to the 27 T cell receptor beta chains below, sequenced in a study of blood T cell repertoires in COVID-19. Only in-frame clones appear in the TCRdb table, and some are missing; sequencing was by immunoSEQ multiplex PCR. The sample holds 150,000 to 200,000 clones; around four fifths are singletons and the top ten take about 15%. Sequencing was carried out using peripheral blood. The receptors were gathered from a woman between 70 and 85 years old with COVID-19, enrolled during active disease.

This clone was detected a few times. V and J are TRBV19 and TRBJ1-2; no clear D. The CDR3 runs 13 residues. Germline CDR1 LNHDA, CDR2 SQIVND (reference sequence). Trimming shortened V by 0 bases and J by 4 bases, and 6 bases separated the two germline ends. The CDR3 loop reads CASSIDRLYGYTF. The CDR3 DNA follows: TGTGCCAGTAGTATAGACAGGCTCTATGGCTACACCTTC.

The chain is built from TRBV19 and TRBJ2-2; 8 positions agree with TRBD1. Germline V CDR1 and CDR2: LNHDA, SQIVND (reference sequence). Germline trimming cut 7 bases from V and 9 bases from J; bases unmatched to any gene: 7. This CDR3 spans 13 amino acids. The CDR3 here is CASTGGAFRELFF. CDR3 nucleotides: TGTGCCAGTACAGGGGGCGCTTTCCGGGAGCTGTTTTTT.

The chain has TRBV21-1 and TRBJ1-1. TRBV21-1 is given as a pseudogene. The CDR3 is 13 residues long. CDR3 protein: CASSKIEETEAFF. The CDR3 bases are TGTGCCAGCAGCAAAATTGAGGAGACTGAAGCTTTCTTT.

The CDR3 DNA follows: TGTGCCAGCAGTTTGGGCAGGGATAACGGGGAGCTGTTTTTT. Protein product: CASSLGRDNGELFF. The chain has TRBV28 and TRBJ2-2; possibly TRBD1 for D (5 bases). This CDR3 is 14 amino acids long. Trimming took off 3 bases at V and 7 bases at J, with 12 bases between the two ends. Germline V CDR1 and CDR2: MDHEN, SYDVKM.

The rearrangement links TRBV28 to TRBJ1-6; 12 bases align to TRBD1. The V gene's germline CDR1 is MDHEN and CDR2 SYDVKM. The CDR3 loop spans 18 amino acids. The ends lost 1 base at V and 3 bases at J; junction bases unmatched: 4. CDR3 DNA sequence: TGTGCCAGCAGTTTATCTGGGACAGGGGGCAGCTATAATTCACCCCTCCACTTT. Amino acids: CASSLSGTGGSYNSPLHF.

The chain links TRBV28 to TRBJ2-3; 7 bases match TRBD2. The germline gives CDR1 MDHEN, CDR2 SYDVKM. The CDR3 covers 16 residues. Unmatched junction bases numbered 9, after V lost 4 bases and J lost 2 bases. The CDR3 region has the DNA TGTGCCAGCAGTTCCCATGTAGCGGGCCACACAGATACGCAGTATTTT. It translates to CASSSHVAGHTDTQYF. The complete variable domain, with remaining parts taken from reference TRBV28 and TRBJ2-3, reads DVKVTQSSRYLVKRTGEKVFLECVQDMDHENMFWYRQDPGLGLRLIYFSYDVKMKEKGDIPEGYSVSREKKERFSLILESASTNQTSMYLCASSSHVAGHTDTQYFGPGTRLTVL.

The gene calls are TRBV4-2 and TRBJ2-2; TRBD2 is a possible D gene (6 bases). Germline V gene sequence: CDR1 LGHNA, CDR2 YNFKEQ. The CDR3 is 15 amino acids. Trimming left V 0 bases short and J 7 bases short, with 12 bases between. CDR3 region: CASSQEEGPHGELFF. The CDR3 DNA sequence: TGTGCCAGCAGCCAAGAGGAGGGGCCCCACGGGGAGCTGTTTTTT.

The CDR3 nucleotides read TGTGCCAGCCGAGCGGGAGGGCTCAACGAGCAGTACTTC. It specifies CASRAGGLNEQYF. The chain links TRBV28 to TRBJ2-7; 10 positions agree with TRBD2. The CDR3 covers 13 residues. CDR1 is MDHEN and CDR2 is SYDVKM in the germline V gene. V lost 8 bases and J lost 5; bases outside the gene matches: 6. The variable domain in full, completed from reference TRBV28 and TRBJ2-7, reads DVKVTQSSRYLVKRTGEKVFLECVQDMDHENMFWYRQDPGLGLRLIYFSYDVKMKEKGDIPEGYSVSREKKERFSLILESASTNQTSMYLCASRAGGLNEQYFGPGTRLTVT.

The genes are TRBV4-1 and TRBJ1-1; D gene ambiguous. The CDR3 is made up of 15 amino acids. Trimming shortened V by 0 bases and J by 3 bases, and 11 bases separated the two germline ends. Germline CDR1 is MGHRA and CDR2 is YSYEKL. The CDR3 here is CASSQEHPGYTEAFF. In nucleotides, the CDR3 is TGCGCCAGCAGCCAAGAACATCCAGGTTACACTGAAGCTTTCTTT.

This chain joins TRBV27 and TRBJ2-3; 10 bases agree with TRBD2. V lost 4 bases, J lost 4 bases, and 14 bases stayed unmatched. CDR1 and CDR2 from the germline V gene are MNHEY and SMNVEV (reference sequence). The CDR3 totals 18 residues. This CDR3 is CASSSRPPLAGAPDTQYF. Written as DNA, the CDR3 is TGTGCCAGCAGTTCCCGACCCCCTCTAGCGGGAGCACCAGATACGCAGTATTTT.

This clone appeared once. V usage is TRBV19 and J usage is TRBJ1-5, with 7 bases matching TRBD1. V shed 8 bases, J shed 2 bases, and the junction held 3 bases outside the gene matches. The CDR3 runs to 13 residues. The germline V gene has CDR1 LNHDA and CDR2 SQIVND (reference sequence). This chain's CDR3 is CASDDRGNQPQHF. The CDR3 DNA is TGTGCCAGTGATGACAGGGGCAATCAGCCCCAGCATTTT. Looking up the rest from reference TRBV19 and TRBJ1-5 gives the full variable domain: DGGITQSPKYLFRKEGQNVTLSCEQNLNHDAMYWYRQDPGQGLRLIYYSQIVNDFQKGDIAEGYSVSREKKESFPLTVTSAQKNPTAFYLCASDDRGNQPQHFGDGTRLSIL.

The chain links TRBV28 to TRBJ1-5; TRBD1 agrees at 7 bases. Germline V CDR1 and CDR2: MDHEN, SYDVKM. This CDR3 has 14 residues. Germline trimming cut 8 bases from V and 2 bases from J; bases unmatched to any gene: 6. The chain's CDR3 is CASRTGEGNQPQHF. DNA for the CDR3: TGTGCCAGCCGAACAGGGGAAGGCAATCAGCCCCAGCATTTT.

The V gene is TRBV9, the J gene TRBJ2-1; 7 positions match TRBD2. V gave up 3 bases and J gave up 7 bases; unmatched junction bases: 10. CDR1 is SGDLS, CDR2 YYNGEE, per germline. The CDR3 is made up of 15 amino acids. CDR3 loop: CASSARGDYTNEQFF. CDR3 DNA: TGTGCCAGCAGCGCCCGGGGGGATTACACGAATGAGCAGTTCTTC. The full variable domain, completed using reference TRBV9 and TRBJ2-1, is DSGVTQTPKHLITATGQRVTLRCSPRSGDLSVYWYQQSLDQGLQFLIQYYNGEERAKGNILERFSAQQFPDLHSELNLSSLELGDSALYFCASSARGDYTNEQFFGPGTRLTVL.

V usage is TRBV3-1 (or the pseudogene TRBV3-2) and J usage is TRBJ1-2; D is unclear. Germline V CDR1 and CDR2: LGHDT, YNNKEL (reference sequence). This CDR3 comprises 13 residues. Trimming cost V 2 bases and J 7 bases, with 11 bases left between them. CDR3 in DNA: TGTGCCAGCAGCCAAATCGCCTACTTTGGCTACACCTTC. Its translation is CASSQIAYFGYTF.

This chain links TRBV27 with TRBJ2-3; D unresolved. CDR3 size: 14 residues. Trimming left V 3 bases short and J 4 bases short, with 11 bases between. From germline, CDR1 is MNHEY and CDR2 SMNVEV (reference sequence). The CDR3 bases are TGTGCCAGCAGTTTCCGACAACCCTCAGATACGCAGTATTTT. Translation: CASSFRQPSDTQYF.

This chain connects TRBV28 to TRBJ1-1; D call uncertain. V was trimmed by 8 bases and J by 2 bases, leaving 12 bases between them. The germline V gene has CDR1 MDHEN and CDR2 SYDVKM. This CDR3 is built from 13 residues. The CDR3 nucleotides read TGTGCCAGCGTGGAGAGCAGAAACACTGAAGCTTTCTTT. The encoded protein is CASVESRNTEAFF.

The J gene is TRBJ1-6, the V gene TRBV25-1; 12 bases are a match to TRBD1. Looked up from germline, CDR1 is MGHDK and CDR2 is SYGVNS. V was clipped by 3 bases and J by 10 bases; unmatched bases: 7. CDR3 length: 16 residues. The CDR3, as DNA: TGTGCCAGCAGTGAGGCCGGGACAGGGGGCCAGTCACCCCTCCACTTT. Translated, it gives CASSEAGTGGQSPLHF.

V usage is TRBV3-1 (or the pseudogene TRBV3-2) and J usage is TRBJ1-1; 7 positions match TRBD1. The germline CDR1 and CDR2 sequences are LGHDT and YNNKEL (reference sequence). V dropped 4 bases and J dropped 3; count of bases not matched to a gene: 11. The CDR3 is 16 residues long. CDR3 sequence (DNA): TGTGCCAGCAGCCCTTACAGGGGAGGTATTGACACTGAAGCTTTCTTT. Translation gives CASSPYRGGIDTEAFF.

This clone was picked up a small number of times. This rearrangement joins TRBV9 to TRBJ1-4; 8 positions agree with TRBD1. V was pared by 4 bases and J by 9 bases, with 5 bases of the junction left unmatched. The germline gives CDR1 SGDLS, CDR2 YYNGEE. This CDR3 has 13 amino acids. In nucleotides, the CDR3 is TGTGCCAGCAGCACTCGGACAGGGCAAAAACTGTTTTTT. Its protein is CASSTRTGQKLFF.

The chain recombines TRBV5-6 with TRBJ1-5; unclear D gene. This CDR3 has 14 amino acids. Trimming stripped 2 bases from V and 5 bases from J, with 11 bases between. Germline CDR1 SGHDT, CDR2 YYEEEE. CDR3 sequence reads: CASSFGWRDQPQHF. The DNA of the CDR3 is TGTGCCAGCAGCTTTGGGTGGAGGGATCAGCCCCAGCATTTT. Full variable domain (rest looked up from reference TRBV5-6 and TRBJ1-5): DAGVTQSPTHLIKTRGQQVTLRCSPKSGHDTVSWYQQALGQGPQFIFQYYEEEERQRGNFPDRFSGHQFPNYSSELNVNALLLGDSALYLCASSFGWRDQPQHFGDGTRLSIL.

The J gene is TRBJ1-1, the V gene TRBV15; tentative D call: TRBD1 (6 bases). V was trimmed by 5 bases and J by 6 bases, leaving 19 bases between them. Germline CDR1 and CDR2: LNHNV and YYDKDF (reference sequence). The CDR3 runs to 15 residues. The CDR3 bases are TGTGCCACCAGCCGTAGACAGGCCTTATTGTCTGAAGCTTTCTTT. Translating gives CATSRRQALLSEAFF.

In regard to this clone: Within the sample, other DNA sequences also encode this same CDR3. The chain couples TRBV30 to TRBJ1-3; TRBD1 matches at 7 bases. Germline CDR1 reads GTSNPN; CDR2 reads SVGIG (reference sequence). The junction had 6 bases not matched to a gene; V was cut back by 3 bases and J by 1 base. The CDR3 loop spans 15 amino acids. The CDR3 DNA follows: TGTGCCTGGAGCCGGGACAGTGGATCTGGAAACACCATATATTTT. Protein: CAWSRDSGSGNTIYF.

V is TRBV30 and J is TRBJ1-2; TRBD1 matches 7 bases. This CDR3 comprises 13 residues. V trimming: 0 bases; J trimming: 6 bases; junction bases outside the gene matches: 4. The germline V gene encodes CDR1 GTSNPN and CDR2 SVGIG (reference sequence). As DNA, the CDR3 is TGTGCCTGGAGTGTACGGCAGGGGGATGGCTACACCTTC. Translated, it gives CAWSVRQGDGYTF.

This chain connects TRBV6-6 to TRBJ1-6, with 8 bases that match TRBD1. The CDR3 is 14 amino acids. V was clipped by 2 bases and J by 9 bases; unmatched bases: 3. Germline V gene sequence: CDR1 MNHNY, CDR2 SVGAGI (reference sequence). CDR3 nucleotide sequence: TGTGCCAGCAGTTACGACAGGGGTAGTTCACCCCTCCACTTT. Translation: CASSYDRGSSPLHF.

This chain links TRBV6-5 with TRBJ1-4, with TRBD1 matching 10 bases. The CDR3 is made up of 15 amino acids. The germline V gene encodes CDR1 MNHEY and CDR2 SVGAGI. The J segment lost 6 bases and the V segment lost 2 bases, leaving 3 bases of the junction unmatched. The CDR3 DNA follows: TGTGCCAGCAGTTACGACGGGACAGGGGATGAAAAACTGTTTTTT. This codes for CASSYDGTGDEKLFF.

The chain employs TRBV6-5 and TRBJ1-2, with a weak D call TRBD1 (6 bases). V lost 6 bases and J lost 8, with 16 bases in between. Germline CDR1 MNHEY, CDR2 SVGAGI. The CDR3 consists of 13 residues. This chain's CDR3 is CASRMTGLMGYTF. In nucleotides, the CDR3 is TGTGCCAGCAGGATGACAGGCCTAATGGGCTACACCTTC.

J is TRBJ2-2 and V is TRBV3-1 (or the pseudogene TRBV3-2), with TRBD2 matching over 9 bases. CDR1 LGHDT and CDR2 YNNKEL come from the germline V gene (reference sequence). The CDR3 sequence is 17 residues long. Trimming took 5 bases from V and 3 from J; bases not matched to a gene: 10. The CDR3 spells CASSDRRRGGYTGELFF. In nucleotides, the CDR3 is TGTGCCAGCAGCGACCGTAGGCGGGGGGGTTACACCGGGGAGCTGTTTTTT.